The present T cell receptor beta chain was sequenced within a study of cytomegalovirus exposure and HLA in healthy donors. The CDR3 covers 15 residues. Germline CDR1 is SGHRS and CDR2 is YFSETQ. The junction had 4 bases not matched to a gene; V was cut back by 2 bases and J by 4 bases. The study ran its PCR with 60 Vbeta and 13 Jbeta primers. Clones were read by immunoSEQ multiplex PCR, and TCRdb kept only the in-frame ones, dropping some. The table lists about 120,000 clones, 82% of them singletons. Specimen: PBMCs. The rearrangement joins TRBV5-1 to TRBJ1-5; TRBD1 matches at 9 bases. The clonotype was recovered from a woman in her late teens or twenties in good health and CMV-seronegative. This chain's CDR3 is CASSLGTGTNQPQHF. Here the CDR3 DNA reads TGCGCCAGCAGCTTAGGGACAGGGACTAATCAGCCCCAGCATTTT.